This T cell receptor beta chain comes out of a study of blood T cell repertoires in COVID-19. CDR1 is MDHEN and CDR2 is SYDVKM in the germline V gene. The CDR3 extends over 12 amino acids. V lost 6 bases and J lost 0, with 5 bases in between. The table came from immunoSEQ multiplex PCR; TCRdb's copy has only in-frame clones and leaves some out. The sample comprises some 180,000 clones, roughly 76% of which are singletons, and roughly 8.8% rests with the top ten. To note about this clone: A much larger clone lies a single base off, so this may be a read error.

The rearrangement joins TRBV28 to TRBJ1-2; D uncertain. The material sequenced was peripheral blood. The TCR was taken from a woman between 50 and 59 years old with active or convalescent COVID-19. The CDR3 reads CASSSSNYGYTF. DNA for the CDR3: TGTGCCAGCAGCTCCTCTAACTATGGCTACACCTTC.